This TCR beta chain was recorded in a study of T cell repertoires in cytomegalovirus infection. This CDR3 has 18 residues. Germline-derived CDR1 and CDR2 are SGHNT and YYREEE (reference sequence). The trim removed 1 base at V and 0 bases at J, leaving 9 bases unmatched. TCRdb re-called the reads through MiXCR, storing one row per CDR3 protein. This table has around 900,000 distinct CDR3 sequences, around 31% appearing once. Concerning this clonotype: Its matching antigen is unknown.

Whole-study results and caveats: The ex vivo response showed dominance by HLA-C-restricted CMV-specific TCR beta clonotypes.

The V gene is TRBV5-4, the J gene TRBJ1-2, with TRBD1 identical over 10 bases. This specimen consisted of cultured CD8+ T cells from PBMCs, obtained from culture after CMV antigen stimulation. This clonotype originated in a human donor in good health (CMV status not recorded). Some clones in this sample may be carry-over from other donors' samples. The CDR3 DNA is TGTGCCAGCAGCTTGTGGGGGGACAGGGGACCGCCTAACTATGGCTACACCTTC. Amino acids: CASSLWGDRGPPNYGYTF.